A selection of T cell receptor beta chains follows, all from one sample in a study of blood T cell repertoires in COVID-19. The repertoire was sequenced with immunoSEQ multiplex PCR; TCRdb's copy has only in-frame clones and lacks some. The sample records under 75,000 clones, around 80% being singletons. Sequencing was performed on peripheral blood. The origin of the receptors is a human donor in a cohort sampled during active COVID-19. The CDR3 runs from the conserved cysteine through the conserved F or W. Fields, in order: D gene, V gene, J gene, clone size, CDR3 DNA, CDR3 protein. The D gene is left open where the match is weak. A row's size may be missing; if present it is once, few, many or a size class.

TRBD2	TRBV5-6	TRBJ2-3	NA	TGTGCCAGCAGCTCCCGACTAGCGGGAGGGTCTAGAGATACGCAGTATTTT	CASSSRLAGGSRDTQYF
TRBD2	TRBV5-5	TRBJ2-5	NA	TGTGCCAGCAGCTTGCGAATAGCGGGGGGCCAAGAGACCCAGTACTTC	CASSLRIAGGQETQYF
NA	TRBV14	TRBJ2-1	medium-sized	TGTGCCAGCAGCCCCGGGACTCACAATGAGCAGTTCTTC	CASSPGTHNEQFF
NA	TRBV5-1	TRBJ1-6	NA	TGCGCCAGCACCCTGGGAGGGGGTAATTCACCCCTCCACTTT	CASTLGGGNSPLHF
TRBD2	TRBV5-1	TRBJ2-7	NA	TGCGCCAGCAGCCGGGGGGGGCCCTCGGGGGAGACCTACGAGCAGTACTTC	CASSRGGPSGETYEQYF
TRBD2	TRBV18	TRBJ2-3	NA	TGTGCCAGCTCACCACCCATAGCGGGAATATTCACAGATACGCAGTATTTT	CASSPPIAGIFTDTQYF
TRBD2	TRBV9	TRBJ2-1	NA	TGTGCCAGCAGCTCTTATAGCGGGATTCCGCACAATGAGCAGTTCTTC	CASSSYSGIPHNEQFF
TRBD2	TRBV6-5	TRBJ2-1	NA	TGTGCCAGCAGTCAAACTAGCGGGGGGGCCAATGAGCAGTTCTTC	CASSQTSGGANEQFF
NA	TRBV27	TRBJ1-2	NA	TGTGCCAGCAGTTTTAATACAGGGATTGGCTATGGCTACACCTTC	CASSFNTGIGYGYTF
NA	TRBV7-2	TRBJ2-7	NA	TGTGCCAGCAGCTTAGACAGGGTCAACGAGCAGTACTTC	CASSLDRVNEQYF
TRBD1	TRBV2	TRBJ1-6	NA	TGTGCCAGCAGTGAAAACAGGGGGCTGATCTCATCACCCCTCCACTTT	CASSENRGLISSPLHF
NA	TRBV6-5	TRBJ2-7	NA	TGTGCCAGCAGTAGTGGGGGGTATTCCTACGAGCAGTACTTC	CASSSGGYSYEQYF
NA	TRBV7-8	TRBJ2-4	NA	TGTGCCAGCAGCTTAGGGGGGGTCCTAGCCAAAAACATTCAGTACTTC	CASSLGGVLAKNIQYF
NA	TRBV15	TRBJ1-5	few	TGTGCCACCAGCAGAGATCCGATGGGAGCCCAGCATTTT	CATSRDPMGAQHF
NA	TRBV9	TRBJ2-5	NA	TGTGCCAGCAGCGTAGAGGGGGGGGACTTCCAAGAGACCCAGTACTTC	CASSVEGGDFQETQYF
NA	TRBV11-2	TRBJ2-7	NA	TGTGCCAGCAGCCTTCTCCACGAGCAGTACTTC	CASSLLHEQYF
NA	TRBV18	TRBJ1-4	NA	TGTGCCAGCTCACCACCAGGGGATGCTGAAAAACTGTTTTTT	CASSPPGDAEKLFF
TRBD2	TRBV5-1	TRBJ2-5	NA	TGCGCCAGCACTATTAGCAGCGGGAGCGAGACCCAGTACTTC	CASTISSGSETQYF
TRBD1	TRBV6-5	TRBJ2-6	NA	TGTGCCAGCACTAGTTGGACAGGTGGGGCCAACGTCCTGACTTTC	CASTSWTGGANVLTF
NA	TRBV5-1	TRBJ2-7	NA	TGCGCCAGCAGCTTTTTTGGGGGAGGCGGCTACGAGCAGTACTTC	CASSFFGGGGYEQYF
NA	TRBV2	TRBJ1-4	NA	TGTGCCAGCAGGACCCCAGGGCCACTAGCGGCTAATGAAAAACTGTTTTTT	CASRTPGPLAANEKLFF
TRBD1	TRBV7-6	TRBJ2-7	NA	TGTGCCAGCAGCTTATCTCCGGGACAGCCCTACGAGCAGTACTTC	CASSLSPGQPYEQYF
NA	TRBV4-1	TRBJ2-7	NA	TGCGCCAGCAGCCATGCCCCTTCGTTGGGGCGATGGTACGAGCAGTACTTC	CASSHAPSLGRWYEQYF
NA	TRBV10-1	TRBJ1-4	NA	TGCGCCAGCAGTGAGTCGGGTCGCGGGGCGACTAATGAAAAACTGTTTTTT	CASSESGRGATNEKLFF
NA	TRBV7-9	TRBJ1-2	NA	TGTGCCAGCAGCTTAGCAGTCGGTATTAACTATGGCTACACCTTC	CASSLAVGINYGYTF
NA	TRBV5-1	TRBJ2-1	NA	TGCGCCAGCAGCTTGGGAGGGAGCTCCTACAATGAGCAGTTCTTC	CASSLGGSSYNEQFF
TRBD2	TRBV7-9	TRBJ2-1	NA	TGTGCCAGCAGCGCGCTCACTAGCGGGGTGTACAATGAGCAGTTCTTC	CASSALTSGVYNEQFF
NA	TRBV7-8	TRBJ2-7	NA	TGTGCCAGCAGCCCCGGGACTTCCTGGAGCTCCTACGAGCAGTACTTC	CASSPGTSWSSYEQYF
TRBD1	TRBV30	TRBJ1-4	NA	TGTGCCTGGAGTGTAGCAGGGGGCGCAGAAAAACTGTTTTTT	CAWSVAGGAEKLFF
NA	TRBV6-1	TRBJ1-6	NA	TGTGCCAGCAGTGAAGGGACACCAGGGACAATAAGATCACCCCTCCACTTT	CASSEGTPGTIRSPLHF
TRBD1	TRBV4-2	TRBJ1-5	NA	TGTGCCAGCAGCCTGAAGGACAGGGACAATCAGCCCCAGCATTTT	CASSLKDRDNQPQHF
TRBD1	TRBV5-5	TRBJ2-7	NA	TGTGCCAGCAGACTCACAGGGGTCTACGAGCAGTACTTC	CASRLTGVYEQYF
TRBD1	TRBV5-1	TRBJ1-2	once	TGCGCCAGCAGCCCGACAGGGGCCGCCTACACCTTC	CASSPTGAAYTF
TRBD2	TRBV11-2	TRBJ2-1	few	TGTGCCAGCAGTGTTCGCGGGGGGGAATACAATGAGCAGTTCTTC	CASSVRGGEYNEQFF
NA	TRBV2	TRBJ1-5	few	TGTGCCAGCAGGTGGAGTAGCAATCAGCCCCAGCATTTT	CASRWSSNQPQHF
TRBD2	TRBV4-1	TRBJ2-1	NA	TGCGCCAGCAGCCTGCGGACTAGCGGGAGGGGGAGCTCCTACAATGAGCAGTTCTTC	CASSLRTSGRGSSYNEQFF
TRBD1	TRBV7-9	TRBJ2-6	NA	TGTGCCAGCAGCTTACAGGGGGTAGCTGGGGCCAACGTCCTGACTTTC	CASSLQGVAGANVLTF
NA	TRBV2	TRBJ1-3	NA	TGTGCCAGCAGTGAAGCGCCCTGGAGCTCTGGAAACACCATATATTTT	CASSEAPWSSGNTIYF
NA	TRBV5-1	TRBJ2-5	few	TGCGCCAGCAATATTGGAGGGACGGAGACCCAGTACTTC	CASNIGGTETQYF
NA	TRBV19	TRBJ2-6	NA	TGTGCCAGTAGTATTCGGGACTCAGGTTCGACTGGGGCCAACGTCCTGACTTTC	CASSIRDSGSTGANVLTF
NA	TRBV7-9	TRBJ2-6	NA	TGTGCCAGCAGCCGCGAATTCTCTGGGGCCAACGTCCTGACTTTC	CASSREFSGANVLTF
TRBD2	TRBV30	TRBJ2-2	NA	TGTGCCTGGAATGGGCTAGCGGGAGGGGGGACCGGGGAGCTGTTTTTT	CAWNGLAGGGTGELFF
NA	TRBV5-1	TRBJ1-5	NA	TGCGCCAGCAGCTTGGGGGACAAAGGCAATCAGCCCCAGCATTTT	CASSLGDKGNQPQHF
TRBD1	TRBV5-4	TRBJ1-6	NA	TGTGCCAGCAGCTTGGGACAGGGGTTTGCTTCACCCCTCCACTTT	CASSLGQGFASPLHF
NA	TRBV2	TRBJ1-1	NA	TGTGCCAGCAAGATGGACATGAACACTGAAGCTTTCTTT	CASKMDMNTEAFF
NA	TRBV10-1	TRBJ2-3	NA	TGCGCCAGCAGTCTCAAGTTGGAGATGGCGCAGTATTTT	CASSLKLEMAQYF
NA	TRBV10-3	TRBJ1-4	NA	TGTGCCATCAGCGGGACAACAACTAATGAAAAACTGTTTTTT	CAISGTTTNEKLFF
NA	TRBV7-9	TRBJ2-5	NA	TGTGCCAGCAGCCTTCGACAAAGGATCGGGGTAGAGACCCAGTACTTC	CASSLRQRIGVETQYF
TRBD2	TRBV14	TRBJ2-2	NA	TGTGCCAGCAGCCAAGCTTACAAGGGACTAGCGGGATCTTACACCGGGGAGCTGTTTTTT	CASSQAYKGLAGSYTGELFF
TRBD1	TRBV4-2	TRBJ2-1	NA	TGTGCCAGCAGCGACAGGGTGTATGATGAGCAGTTCTTC	CASSDRVYDEQFF
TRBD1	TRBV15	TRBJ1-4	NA	TGTGCCACCAGCAAGACAGGGGGATGGGACGAAAAACTGTTTTTT	CATSKTGGWDEKLFF
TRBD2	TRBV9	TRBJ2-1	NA	TGTGCCAGCAGCGTAGGCAGCGGGAGCTCCTACAATGAGCAGTTCTTC	CASSVGSGSSYNEQFF
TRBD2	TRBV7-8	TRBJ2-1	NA	TGTGCCAGCAGCTTAGGCGCGGGGGGTCTCAATGAGCAGTTCTTC	CASSLGAGGLNEQFF
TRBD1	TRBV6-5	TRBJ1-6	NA	TGTGCCAGCAGTTACTCGGACAGGGGAGAATCACCCCTCCACTTT	CASSYSDRGESPLHF